The 22 T cell receptor beta chains presented below share a single source sample, sequenced in a study of beta chain features in type 1 diabetes. Study-wide results and caveats: TCRB CDR3 length was moderately but significantly reduced in all four CD4+ subsets of Type 1 diabetes patients.

Their antigen targets remain unknown. Sequenced material consisted of expressed TCRB transcripts (all of the isolated RNA was reverse transcribed). Clones were sequenced by immunoSEQ multiplex PCR, and TCRdb holds only the in-frame ones, with some missing. This table holds about 650,000 clones, 9.5% to 15% found once. Sequenced input: naive CD4+ T cells from blood. The receptors were sampled from a man under 40 with type 1 diabetes.

V usage is TRBV7-2 and J usage is TRBJ1-5; no definite D call. Between the trimmed V and J ends, which lost 2 bases and 6 bases, there was a span of 17 bases. The CDR3 sequence is 16 residues long. Germline V lookup: CDR1 SGHTA, CDR2 FQGNSA. CDR3 bases: TGTGCCAGCAGCTTAATGAGACAAGGTTCGAGTCAGCCCCAGCATTTT. Translating it yields CASSLMRQGSSQPQHF. Full variable domain (rest looked up from reference TRBV7-2 and TRBJ1-5): GAGVSQSPSNKVTEKGKDVELRCDPISGHTALYWYRQSLGQGLEFLIYFQGNSAPDKSGLPSDRFSAERTGGSVSTLTIQRTQQEDSAVYLCASSLMRQGSSQPQHFGDGTRLSIL.

This chain connects TRBV5-4 to TRBJ2-6; no clear D gene. The germline V and J ends were trimmed by 0 bases and 0 bases, with 7 bases remaining between them. The CDR3 length is 16 residues. Per germline, CDR1 SGHNT and CDR2 YYREEE (reference sequence). CDR3 sequence (DNA): TGTGCCAGCAGCTTGGTGCAGGCCTCTGGGGCCAACGTCCTGACTTTC. Translation: CASSLVQASGANVLTF.

This clone was seen a few times. The chain joins TRBV7-9 to TRBJ1-4, with 8 bases matching TRBD1. There are 16 residues in the CDR3. From germline, CDR1 is SEHNR and CDR2 FQNEAQ (reference sequence). V was pared by 0 bases and J by 5 bases, with 5 bases of the junction left unmatched. The CDR3 loop reads CASSLALGQGNEKLFF. The CDR3 bases are TGTGCCAGCAGCTTAGCGCTCGGACAGGGAAATGAAAAACTGTTTTTT.

The chain has TRBV14 and TRBJ2-5; D remains ambiguous. The CDR3 runs 16 residues. Trimming removed 0 bases from V and 4 bases from J, with 15 bases in between. CDR1 is SGHDN and CDR2 is FVKESK in the germline V gene. CDR3 residues: CASSQEPGQKGETQYF. CDR3 DNA: TGTGCCAGCAGCCAAGAACCGGGCCAAAAGGGAGAGACCCAGTACTTC.

The chain links TRBV4-2 to TRBJ2-5; D ambiguous. This CDR3 contains 15 residues. Per germline, CDR1 LGHNA and CDR2 YNFKEQ. V was clipped by 1 base and J by 2 bases, with 11 bases between them. The DNA of the CDR3 is TGTGCCAGCAGCCAAGGATCAACAAATCAAGAGACCCAGTACTTC. Translation gives CASSQGSTNQETQYF.

This clone was counted between two and nine times. This chain uses TRBV29-1 with TRBJ2-2; no clear D gene. This CDR3 has 12 amino acids. Trimming removed 6 bases at V and 7 bases at J, with 12 bases between. Germline loops: CDR1 SQVTM, CDR2 ANQGSEA. The CDR3 bases are TGCAGCGTGTGTTGGGGTGGCGGGGAGCTGTTTTTT. Its translation is CSVCWGGGELFF.

This chain uses TRBV5-4 with TRBJ1-2; D call uncertain. V was shortened by 1 base and J by 0 bases, with 4 bases between the two germline ends. This CDR3 comprises 13 residues. Germline CDR1 SGHNT, CDR2 YYREEE (reference sequence). CDR3 region: CASSLRPNYGYTF. CDR3 coding DNA: TGTGCCAGCAGCTTGCGACCTAACTATGGCTACACCTTC.

In its sample, this clone was seen a few times. The CDR3 DNA follows: TGTGCCAGCAGCTCCACTAGCGGTGCTAAAGATACGCAGTATTTT. It codes for CASSSTSGAKDTQYF. The rearrangement joins TRBV7-2 to TRBJ2-3; 8 bases are a match to TRBD2. The germline gives CDR1 SGHTA, CDR2 FQGNSA. The CDR3 has 15 residues. J gave up 5 bases and V 4 bases, and 8 bases lay outside the gene matches.

V is TRBV28 and J is TRBJ1-2, with D unresolved. The CDR3 covers 15 residues. Per the germline V gene, CDR1 is MDHEN and CDR2 is SYDVKM. V was pared by 2 bases and J by 4 bases, with 14 bases between. The CDR3 spells CASSLNSAPAYGYTF. The CDR3 DNA sequence: TGTGCCAGCAGTTTAAACAGCGCCCCGGCCTATGGCTACACCTTC.

The rearrangement links TRBV6-5 to TRBJ2-3, with 13 bases identical to TRBD2. CDR3 length equals 16 residues. Trimming removed 4 bases from V and 1 base from J; junction bases left unmatched: 2. Germline values: CDR1 MNHEY, CDR2 SVGAGI. This chain's CDR3 is CASSSTSGGGTDTQYF. The CDR3 DNA reads TGTGCCAGCAGTTCCACTAGCGGGGGGGGCACAGATACGCAGTATTTT.

V is TRBV28 and J is TRBJ2-7, with D maybe TRBD2 (6 bases). CDR3 length: 15 amino acids. V was cut by 7 bases and J by 0 bases, with 16 bases left in between. In germline, CDR1 is MDHEN, CDR2 SYDVKM. The CDR3 coding sequence is TGTGCCAGCACTCATGGGGACTCAACCTCCTACGAGCAGTACTTC. Residues: CASTHGDSTSYEQYF.

This clone came up a few times. The V and J genes are TRBV6-5 and TRBJ2-5; tentative D call: TRBD2 (5 bases). This CDR3 is built from 12 residues. V was cut by 6 bases and J by 2 bases, with 7 bases left in between. Germline CDR1 MNHEY, CDR2 SVGAGI. CDR3 sequence: CASRRLQETQYF. DNA of the CDR3: TGTGCCAGCAGGAGACTACAAGAGACCCAGTACTTC.

This clone was detected only a few times. The gene calls are TRBV6-1 and TRBJ1-1, with D unclear. V shed 0 bases and J shed 5 bases, with 10 bases lying between them. CDR3 length: 14 residues. Germline V gene lookup returns CDR1 MNHNS and CDR2 SASEGT. The CDR3 nucleotides read TGTGCCAGCAGTGAAGCGGATTCCGGGACTGAAGCTTTCTTT. It specifies CASSEADSGTEAFF.

The gene calls are TRBV29-1 and TRBJ1-2; D call uncertain. Trimming shortened V by 7 bases and J by 8 bases, and 17 bases separated the two germline ends. Germline CDR1 SQVTM, CDR2 ANQGSEA. The CDR3 is 12 amino acids. CDR3 nucleotide sequence: TGCAGCGCCACGAGACCCCGAGACGGCTACACCTTC. Translating gives CSATRPRDGYTF.

This clone was detected only a few times. The gene calls are TRBV28 and TRBJ2-5, with D possibly being TRBD1 (5 bases). V lost 8 bases to trimming and J lost 4 bases, with 17 bases between them. CDR3 length: 14 amino acids. The germline V gene encodes CDR1 MDHEN and CDR2 SYDVKM. CDR3 region: CASGARERGETQYF. The CDR3 region has the DNA TGTGCCAGCGGGGCACGAGAGCGCGGAGAGACCCAGTACTTC.

This chain joins TRBV2 and TRBJ1-5; 8 nucleotides match TRBD1. The CDR3 has 14 amino acids. The germline gives CDR1 SNHLY, CDR2 FYNNEI. V shed 5 bases, J shed 7 bases, and the junction held 7 bases outside the gene matches. The CDR3 spells CASSPTGENQPQHF. Written as DNA, the CDR3 is TGTGCCAGCAGTCCGACAGGGGAAAACCAGCCCCAGCATTTT.

This clone occurred a few times. The V and J genes are TRBV23-1 and TRBJ1-5, with D perhaps matching TRBD1 (6 bases). TRBV23-1 is designated an ORF whose function remains uncertain. V was shortened by 6 bases and J by 4 bases, with 13 bases between the two germline ends. The CDR3 length is 14 residues. CDR3 DNA: TGCGCCAGCAGACAGGGATCGGAAAATCAGCCCCAGCATTTT. As protein: CASRQGSENQPQHF.

This rearrangement joins TRBV10-3 to TRBJ1-5; D not resolved. Germline V gene lookup returns CDR1 ENHRY and CDR2 SYGVKD. The CDR3 contains 14 residues. Trimming took 1 base from V and 7 from J, leaving 11 bases between them. This chain's CDR3 is CAISEFREGQPQHF. DNA of the CDR3: TGTGCCATCAGTGAGTTCCGGGAAGGACAGCCCCAGCATTTT.

Concerning this clone: The same CDR3 is also encoded by other DNA sequences in this sample. The rearrangement links TRBV18 to TRBJ2-7, with D maybe TRBD1 (5 bases). The CDR3 loop spans 13 amino acids. Germline assignment: CDR1 KGHSH and CDR2 LQKENI. V lost 3 bases to trimming and J lost 1 base, with 7 bases between them. CDR3 DNA: TGTGCCAGCTCACCGGGGCCATCCTACGAGCAGTACTTC. It yields the protein CASSPGPSYEQYF.

There are a few counts of this clone. The chain joins TRBV29-1 to TRBJ2-3, with 12 positions matching TRBD1. The length of the CDR3 is 16 residues. V lost 0 bases to trimming and J lost 3 bases; unmatched junction nucleotides: 4. Germline assignment: CDR1 SQVTM and CDR2 ANQGSEA. The CDR3 is CSVEEGQGAITDTQYF. The CDR3 nucleotides are TGCAGCGTTGAAGAGGGACAGGGGGCTATTACAGATACGCAGTATTTT.

This clone was seen more than once but under ten times. This rearrangement joins TRBV5-4 to TRBJ2-3; the match to TRBD2 covers 10 bases. The trim removed 0 bases at V and 0 bases at J, leaving 1 base unmatched. The germline V gene has CDR1 SGHNT and CDR2 YYREEE (reference sequence). This CDR3 contains 16 residues. This CDR3 is CASSLALAGSTDTQYF. CDR3 bases: TGTGCCAGCAGCTTGGCACTAGCGGGGAGCACAGATACGCAGTATTTT.

This clone was counted only a few times. The V call is TRBV29-1, the J call TRBJ1-2; TRBD1 matches at 8 bases. The CDR3 consists of 13 residues. The V gene end was trimmed by 1 base and the J gene end by 5 bases; junction bases not matched to a gene: 3. Germline lookup yields CDR1 SQVTM and CDR2 ANQGSEA. The CDR3 DNA is TGCAGCGTTGAAGGGACAGGGACTTATGGCTACACCTTC. This translates into CSVEGTGTYGYTF. The full variable domain, with the rest looked up from reference TRBV29-1 and TRBJ1-2, is SAVISQKPSRDICQRGTSLTIQCQVDSQVTMMFWYRQQPGQSLTLIATANQGSEATYESGFVIDKFPISRPNLTFSTLTVSNMSPEDSSIYLCSVEGTGTYGYTFGSGTRLTVV.